The 17 T cell receptor beta chains given below trace back to one sample, sequenced in a study of T cell repertoires in cytomegalovirus infection. TCRdb reanalysed the reads using MiXCR and keeps one entry per CDR3 protein. The table has around 440,000 distinct CDR3 sequences, over 9% seen once. The material sequenced was PBMCs. All receptors derive from a human donor in good health (CMV status not recorded). Some clones in this sample may be carry-over from other donors' samples.

This clonotype has only a few counts. The chain recombines TRBV7-3 with TRBJ2-2, with TRBD2 matching over 8 bases. CDR1 and CDR2 (germline): SGHTA, FQGTGA. This CDR3 spans 15 amino acids. V lost 4 bases to trimming and J lost 6 bases; unmatched junction nucleotides: 7. CDR3 loop: CASSSTGGISGELFF. The CDR3 DNA is TGTGCCAGCAGCTCCACGGGGGGGATCTCCGGGGAGCTGTTTTTT.

This clonotype has just a few counts. The CDR3 bases are TGCAGCGTTGGGATCCAGGGGGCGCAGAACTATGGCTACACCTTC. Protein sequence: CSVGIQGAQNYGYTF. The rearrangement joins TRBV29-1 to TRBJ1-2; TRBD1 matches at 8 bases. The CDR3 is made up of 15 amino acids. Germline V CDR1 and CDR2: SQVTM, ANQGSEA. V trimming: 4 bases; J trimming: 2 bases; junction bases outside the gene matches: 9. The full variable domain, with the rest looked up from reference TRBV29-1 and TRBJ1-2, is SAVISQKPSRDICQRGTSLTIQCQVDSQVTMMFWYRQQPGQSLTLIATANQGSEATYESGFVIDKFPISRPNLTFSTLTVSNMSPEDSSIYLCSVGIQGAQNYGYTFGSGTRLTVV.

This clonotype was detected ten times or more. CDR3: CASSETSGIGFDNEQFF. DNA for the CDR3: TGTGCCAGCAGTGAGACTAGCGGGATTGGCTTCGACAATGAGCAGTTCTTC. This rearrangement joins TRBV25-1 to TRBJ2-1; 11 bases align to TRBD2. Germline V gene data show CDR1 as MGHDK and CDR2 as SYGVNS. V was clipped by 3 bases and J by 5 bases; unmatched bases: 9. The length of the CDR3 is 17 residues.

This clonotype was counted only a few times. The chain joins TRBV12-3 or TRBV12-4 to TRBJ1-1; D uncertain. This CDR3 comprises 15 residues. Trimming pared 4 bases from V and 2 bases from J, leaving 14 bases between. The CDR3 nucleotides read TGTGCCAGCAGTTATTATATTGGGCGTAACACTGAAGCTTTCTTT. Its protein is CASSYYIGRNTEAFF.

This clonotype was detected many times. The V gene is TRBV7-3, the J gene TRBJ1-1, with D uncertain. From germline, CDR1 is SGHTA and CDR2 FQGTGA. CDR3 length: 16 residues. V was clipped by 1 base and J by 5 bases, with 17 bases between them. As DNA, the CDR3 is TGTGCCAGCAGCTTAATGCCAGGTGATCCGAGGACTGAAGCTTTCTTT. The encoded protein is CASSLMPGDPRTEAFF.

This clonotype was seen a handful of times. J is TRBJ2-7 and V is TRBV7-9; 12 nucleotides line up with TRBD2. This CDR3 is 15 amino acids long. J lost 5 bases, V lost 5 bases, and 7 bases had no gene match. Germline V gives CDR1 SEHNR, CDR2 FQNEAQ (reference sequence). DNA for the CDR3: TGTGCCAGCAGCGAACCCGGGACTAGCGGGCACGAGCAGTACTTC. Translating gives CASSEPGTSGHEQYF.

This clonotype was picked up many times. The chain carries TRBV28 and TRBJ2-3; possible D gene TRBD2, 6 bases. The germline V gene has CDR1 MDHEN and CDR2 SYDVKM. The CDR3 extends over 17 amino acids. The V end was cut by 2 bases, the J end by 4 bases, with 19 bases between. The CDR3 DNA reads as TGTGCCAGCAGTTTAAGGTTCGGGGGAGAGGGCGCAGATACGCAGTATTTT. Its translation: CASSLRFGGEGADTQYF.

As to this clonotype: A much larger clone lies one base from this, so it may be a read error. The chain joins TRBV6-8 to TRBJ1-2; D gene uncertain. CDR1 is MNHGY, CDR2 SAAAGT, per germline. The CDR3 runs 13 residues. Trimming shortened V by 6 bases and J by 7 bases, and 15 bases separated the two germline ends. CDR3 bases: TGTGCCAGCAGGGTTAACAGTGCTAGTGGCTACACCTTC. This codes for CASRVNSASGYTF.

This chain joins TRBV6-2 or TRBV6-3 and TRBJ1-5; no clear D gene. The ends were cut back, 2 bases at V and 3 bases at J, with 11 bases in the middle. CDR3 size: 15 residues. The V gene's germline CDR1 is MNHEY and CDR2 SVGEGT. The CDR3 region is CASSYEGSTNQPQHF. In DNA form, the CDR3 reads TGTGCCAGCAGTTACGAGGGTTCTACCAATCAGCCCCAGCATTTT.

This chain joins TRBV5-4 and TRBJ2-1, with 10 nucleotides matching TRBD2. There are 17 residues in the CDR3. Trimming removed 3 bases from V and 6 bases from J; junction bases left unmatched: 12. Germline V lookup: CDR1 SGHNT, CDR2 YYREEE (reference sequence). DNA of the CDR3: TGTGCCAGCAGCTACCAGAAAACTAGCGGGAAATCCAATGAGCAGTTCTTC. This translates into CASSYQKTSGKSNEQFF. Supplemented by reference TRBV5-4 and TRBJ2-1, the full variable domain reads ETGVTQSPTHLIKTRGQQVTLRCSSQSGHNTVSWYQQALGQGPQFIFQYYREEENGRGNFPPRFSGLQFPNYSSELNVNALELDDSALYLCASSYQKTSGKSNEQFFGPGTRLTVL.

In this sample, this clonotype turned up many times. The rearrangement links TRBV19 to TRBJ1-1, with D hard to call. Trimming shortened V by 5 bases and J by 3 bases, and 16 bases separated the two germline ends. The CDR3 has 15 residues. Per germline, CDR1 LNHDA and CDR2 SQIVND (reference sequence). CDR3 coding DNA: TGTGCCAGTAGTGACGAAAGCGGGTGGGACACTGAAGCTTTCTTT. Protein product: CASSDESGWDTEAFF.

At least ten counts were recorded for this clonotype. V usage is TRBV7-2 and J usage is TRBJ1-5; D remains unclear. The CDR3 contains 13 residues. Germline loops: CDR1 SGHTA, CDR2 FQGNSA. V dropped 5 bases and J dropped 5 bases, with 10 bases sitting between them. The CDR3 DNA is TGTGCCAGCAGCACCATTTTCCATCAGCCCCAGCATTTT. This encodes CASSTIFHQPQHF.

This clonotype was found a few times. V is TRBV19 and J is TRBJ2-2, with TRBD1 matching 10 bases. The J segment lost 7 bases and the V segment lost 4 bases, leaving 3 bases of the junction unmatched. The CDR3 has 14 amino acids. Germline loops: CDR1 LNHDA, CDR2 SQIVND (reference sequence). This chain's CDR3 is CASSTGTGVGELFF. The CDR3 DNA follows: TGTGCCAGTAGTACCGGGACAGGGGTCGGGGAGCTGTTTTTT.

This clonotype was seen at least ten times. This chain joins TRBV12-3 or TRBV12-4 and TRBJ2-1; a weak D match, TRBD2 (5 bases). This CDR3 region has 12 residues. Trimming shortened V by 5 bases and J by 9 bases, and 11 bases separated the two germline ends. The CDR3, as DNA: TGTGCCAGCAGTATGACCCGGGGTGAGCAGTTCTTC. Translation: CASSMTRGEQFF.

Ten or more counts support this clonotype. The chain joins TRBV11-2 to TRBJ1-1; no firm D call. Germline CDR1 reads SGHAT; CDR2 reads FQNNGV. The CDR3 is made up of 13 amino acids. V was pared by 2 bases and J by 1 base, with 5 bases between. The CDR3 is CASSLMRNTEAFF. The CDR3 DNA sequence: TGTGCCAGCAGCTTAATGAGGAACACTGAAGCTTTCTTT.

This clonotype was detected many times. This chain connects TRBV27 to TRBJ2-2; D might be TRBD2 (7 bases). The CDR3 has 15 amino acids. The V gene's germline CDR1 is MNHEY and CDR2 SMNVEV (reference sequence). Trimming removed 7 bases from V and 1 base from J, with 13 bases in between. The CDR3 is CASTPRGGNTGELFF. The CDR3 coding sequence is TGTGCCAGCACCCCGAGGGGGGGGAACACCGGGGAGCTGTTTTTT.

In this sample, this clonotype turned up a few times. The V and J genes are TRBV27 and TRBJ1-5; TRBD1 agrees at 8 bases. CDR1 and CDR2 (germline): MNHEY, SMNVEV (reference sequence). The CDR3 is 14 residues long. Germline trimming cut 5 bases from V and 3 bases from J; bases unmatched to any gene: 3. CDR3 protein: CASSHRGFNQPQHF. DNA for the CDR3: TGTGCCAGCAGTCACAGGGGGTTCAATCAGCCCCAGCATTTT.